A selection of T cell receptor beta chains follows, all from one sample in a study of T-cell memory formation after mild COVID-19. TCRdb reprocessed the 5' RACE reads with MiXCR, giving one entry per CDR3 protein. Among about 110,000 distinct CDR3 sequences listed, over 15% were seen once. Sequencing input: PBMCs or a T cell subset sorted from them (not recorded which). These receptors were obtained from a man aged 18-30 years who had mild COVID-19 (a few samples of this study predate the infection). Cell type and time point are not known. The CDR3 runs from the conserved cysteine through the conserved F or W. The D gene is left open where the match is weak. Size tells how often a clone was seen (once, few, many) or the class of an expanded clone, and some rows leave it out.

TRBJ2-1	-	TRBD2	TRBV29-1	CSVHSGGGYNEQFF	TGCAGCGTCCATAGCGGGGGGGGCTACAATGAGCAGTTCTTC
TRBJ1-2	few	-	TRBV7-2	CASSLFSADGWGYTF	TGTGCCAGCAGCTTATTCTCGGCAGACGGCTGGGGCTACACCTTC
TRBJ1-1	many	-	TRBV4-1	CASSQGIANTEAFF	TGCGCCAGCAGCCAAGGAATAGCGAACACTGAAGCTTTCTTT
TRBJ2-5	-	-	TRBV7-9	CASSSRSARQRQETQYF	TGTGCCAGCAGTTCCAGATCGGCTAGACAGCGACAAGAGACCCAGTACTTC
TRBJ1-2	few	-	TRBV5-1	CASSFYGNYGYTF	TGCGCCAGCAGCTTCTACGGGAACTATGGCTACACCTTC
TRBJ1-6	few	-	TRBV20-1	CSARLQENSPLHF	TGCAGTGCTAGGTTGCAGGAGAATTCACCCCTCCACTTT
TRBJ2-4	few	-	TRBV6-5	CASRAGGSKNIQYF	TGTGCCAGCAGAGCGGGCGGGTCCAAAAACATTCAGTACTTC
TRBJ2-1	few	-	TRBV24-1	CATSDPRRGIEQFF	TGTGCCACCAGTGATCCTAGGAGGGGGATTGAGCAGTTCTTC
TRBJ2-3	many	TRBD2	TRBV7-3	CASSSRLAGDRTDTQYF	TGTGCCAGCAGCTCGCGACTAGCGGGGGACCGCACAGATACGCAGTATTTT
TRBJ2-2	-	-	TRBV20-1	CSAGKGTVNTGELFF	TGCAGTGCTGGAAAAGGGACGGTGAACACCGGGGAGCTGTTTTTT
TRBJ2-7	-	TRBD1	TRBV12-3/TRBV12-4	CASSLEGAGDEQYF	TGTGCCAGCAGTTTAGAGGGGGCAGGGGACGAGCAGTACTTC
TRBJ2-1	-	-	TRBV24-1	CATSGPGDYNEQFF	TGTGCCACCAGTGGGCCAGGGGACTACAATGAGCAGTTCTTC
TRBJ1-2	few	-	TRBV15	CATSLANYGYTF	TGTGCCACCAGCCTTGCCAACTATGGCTACACCTTC
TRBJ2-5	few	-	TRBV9	CASSVGGGTQYF	TGTGCCAGCAGCGTAGGGGGAGGGACCCAGTACTTC
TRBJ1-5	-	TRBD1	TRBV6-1	CASSRTGGSNQPQHF	TGTGCCAGCAGCAGGACAGGCGGGAGCAATCAGCCCCAGCATTTT
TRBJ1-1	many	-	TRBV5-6	CASSFSHDGRVNTEAFF	TGTGCCAGCAGCTTCTCCCATGATGGGCGGGTGAACACTGAAGCTTTCTTT
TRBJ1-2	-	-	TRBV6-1	CASSVPGSLGYTF	TGTGCCAGCAGTGTGCCCGGGAGTTTAGGCTACACCTTC
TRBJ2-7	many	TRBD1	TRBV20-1	CSARDDGLGQGPLYEQYF	TGCAGTGCTAGAGATGACGGTTTGGGACAGGGGCCCCTCTACGAGCAGTACTTC
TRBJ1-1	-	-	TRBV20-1	CSASNDAGARTEAFF	TGCAGTGCTAGTAATGACGCGGGGGCGCGGACTGAAGCTTTCTTT
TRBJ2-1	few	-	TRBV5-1	CASSLGGTVGSYNEQFF	TGCGCCAGCAGCCTGGGAGGAACGGTGGGCTCTTACAATGAGCAGTTCTTC
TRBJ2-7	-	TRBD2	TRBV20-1	CSAPLAGGPSYEQYF	TGCAGTGCGCCACTAGCGGGGGGACCCTCCTACGAGCAGTACTTC
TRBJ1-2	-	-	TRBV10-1	CASRRADPANYGYTF	TGCGCCAGCAGGAGGGCGGATCCGGCTAACTATGGCTACACCTTC
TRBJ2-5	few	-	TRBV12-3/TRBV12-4	CASSQGLAQETQYF	TGTGCCAGCAGCCAGGGACTCGCACAAGAGACCCAGTACTTC
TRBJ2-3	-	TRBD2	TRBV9	CASSRAIAGATDTQYF	TGTGCCAGCAGCCGAGCCATAGCGGGGGCAACAGATACGCAGTATTTT
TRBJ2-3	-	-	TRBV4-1	CASSPLQIRQVLSTDTQYF	TGCGCCAGCAGCCCTTTACAGATACGACAGGTCCTGAGCACAGATACGCAGTATTTT
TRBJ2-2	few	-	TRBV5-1	CASSPDGNTGELFF	TGCGCCAGCAGTCCTGACGGGAACACCGGGGAGCTGTTTTTT
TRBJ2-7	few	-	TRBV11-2	CASSQGTRFYEQYF	TGTGCCAGCAGCCAAGGAACACGGTTCTACGAGCAGTACTTC
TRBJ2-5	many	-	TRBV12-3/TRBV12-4	CASRTVGAFRTQYF	TGTGCCAGCAGAACGGTCGGCGCCTTCAGGACCCAGTACTTC
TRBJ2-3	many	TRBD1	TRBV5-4	CASSSGQLRSTDTQYF	TGTGCCAGCAGCTCGGGACAGCTCAGAAGCACAGATACGCAGTATTTT
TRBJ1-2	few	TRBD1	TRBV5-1	CASSPLDRGGYTF	TGCGCCAGCAGCCCCCTTGACAGGGGTGGCTACACCTTC
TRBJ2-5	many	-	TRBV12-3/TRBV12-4	CASSPTQGAQYF	TGTGCCAGCAGCCCGACCCAAGGGGCCCAGTACTTC
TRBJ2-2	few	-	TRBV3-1	CASSQVRTPGVGELFF	TGTGCCAGCAGCCAAGTACGGACCCCGGGGGTCGGGGAGCTGTTTTTT